One sample yielded the 10 T cell receptor beta chains listed below, sequenced in a study of identical twins. TCRdb passed the 5' RACE reads through MiXCR, listing each CDR3 protein once. The sample has about 100,000 distinct CDR3 sequences, 5.5% to 7% seen once. Specimen: memory T cells sorted from blood. The receptor set was obtained from a woman aged 50 to 65 in good health.

The CDR3 bases are TGTGCCAGCAGCCTCTTACACGGACTGAACACTGAAGCTTTCTTT. Translated: CASSLLHGLNTEAFF. This sequence joins TRBV25-1 and TRBJ1-1; D gene uncertain. Between the trimmed V and J ends, which lost 6 bases and 0 bases, there was a span of 14 bases. From germline, CDR1 is MGHDK and CDR2 SYGVNS. This CDR3 has 15 amino acids.

This clonotype was seen many times. The V call is TRBV29-1, the J call TRBJ1-1; a possible D gene is TRBD1 (5 bases). Germline assignment: CDR1 SQVTM and CDR2 ANQGSEA. The ends were cut back, 7 bases at V and 0 bases at J, with 12 bases in the middle. CDR3 length equals 13 residues. The CDR3 is CSAGWGLNTEAFF. The CDR3 DNA reads TGCAGCGCGGGGTGGGGACTGAACACTGAAGCTTTCTTT.

The CDR3 DNA sequence: TGTGCCACCAGTCCGGTGGGCGAGGTGCAGGGCGAGCAGTACTTC. This sequence encodes CATSPVGEVQGEQYF. This sequence joins TRBV15 and TRBJ2-7; weak D call: TRBD1 (5 bases). Germline values: CDR1 LNHNV, CDR2 YYDKDF (reference sequence). This CDR3 comprises 15 residues. V was clipped by 6 bases and J by 6 bases, with 21 bases between them.

The sample holds many counts of this clonotype. A read error may produce the germline difference seen at one junction end. This rearrangement joins TRBV27 to TRBJ2-3; 8 bases line up with TRBD2. The CDR3 length is 16 residues. Germline assignment: CDR1 MNHEY and CDR2 SMNVEV (reference sequence). This CDR3 is CASSFSIAGITNTQYF. The CDR3 nucleotides are TGTGCCAGCAGTTTCTCAATAGCGGGGATCACAAATACGCAGTATTTT.

This clonotype was picked up many times. The V call is TRBV7-2, the J call TRBJ2-5, with 7 bases identical to TRBD2. J was trimmed by 5 bases and V by 2 bases; bases with no gene match: 11. Germline CDR1 and CDR2: SGHTA and FQGNSA. CDR3 size: 16 residues. CDR3 sequence reads: CASSLWRESKAETQYF. For the CDR3, the DNA is TGTGCCAGCAGCTTATGGCGGGAGTCGAAGGCGGAGACCCAGTACTTC. The full variable domain, in which reference TRBV7-2 and TRBJ2-5 provide the parts outside the CDR3, is GAGVSQSPSNKVTEKGKDVELRCDPISGHTALYWYRQSLGQGLEFLIYFQGNSAPDKSGLPSDRFSAERTGGSVSTLTIQRTQQEDSAVYLCASSLWRESKAETQYFGPGTRLLVL.

This clonotype has ten or more counts. The chain joins TRBV11-1 to TRBJ2-2; 8 bases agree with TRBD1. The V and J ends lost 5 bases and 3 bases, in that order; junction bases with no gene match: 5. The CDR3 has 15 residues. From germline, CDR1 is SGHAT and CDR2 FQDESV (reference sequence). The CDR3 nucleotides read TGTGCCAGCAGCGCCGACAGGGGCGACACCGGGGAGCTGTTTTTT. Residues: CASSADRGDTGELFF.

This clonotype was seen at least ten times. The CDR3 DNA reads TGTGCCACTCTTGGCCCCGGAAATGAGCAGTTCTTC. Encoded protein: CATLGPGNEQFF. The rearrangement joins TRBV18 to TRBJ2-1; unclear D gene. The length of the CDR3 is 12 residues. Per germline, CDR1 KGHSH and CDR2 LQKENI. Trimming removed 10 bases from V and 7 bases from J, with 14 bases in between.

This clonotype was counted a few times. CDR3 sequence reads: CASSGPTYEQYF. CDR3 sequence (DNA): TGTGCCAGCTCTGGGCCTACCTACGAGCAGTACTTC. The rearrangement links TRBV18 to TRBJ2-7; unclear D gene. Looked up from germline, CDR1 is KGHSH and CDR2 is LQKENI. The CDR3 length is 12 residues. V was clipped by 6 bases and J by 2 bases, with 8 bases between them.

The table lists this clonotype with many counts. The chain recombines TRBV5-5 with TRBJ1-2; D remains unclear. The CDR3 runs to 14 residues. V gave up 0 bases and J gave up 0 bases, with 6 bases separating them. In germline, CDR1 is SGHKS, CDR2 YYEKEE (reference sequence). In DNA form, the CDR3 reads TGTGCCAGCAGCTTGGAAGGGACTAACTATGGCTACACCTTC. Protein: CASSLEGTNYGYTF.

With regard to this clonotype: At one boundary the junction diverges from the germline segment, which might be a read error. The CDR3 DNA reads as TGTGCTAGCAGCTCGGACCCGACCGGGGAGCTGTTTTTT. It encodes CASSSDPTGELFF. The chain employs TRBV7-7 and TRBJ2-2, with unresolved D. In germline, CDR1 is SSHAT, CDR2 FNYEAQ (reference sequence). The CDR3 sequence is 13 residues long.